A single sample is the source of the 19 T cell receptor beta chains below, sequenced in a study of Ad26.COV2.S vaccination and SARS-CoV-2 variants. The data were produced by immunoSEQ multiplex PCR, yet TCRdb's version contains in-frame clones alone and is incomplete. The sample lists 380,000 or so clones, roughly 90% occurring once. Treatment reported: roughly 18 received Ad26.COV2.S at low or high dose, single or two shots; 5 received placebo; per-sample allocation not given. After the first vaccine or placebo injection, samples were drawn on day 63. The sample here was peripheral blood, taken in a trial of Ad26.COV2.S vaccine versus placebo. The receptors come from a person between 18 and 65 years old who received the Ad26.COV2.S COVID-19 vaccine or a placebo.

The chain has TRBV27 and TRBJ1-2; TRBD1 is a possible D gene (6 bases). V was shortened by 4 bases and J by 4 bases, with 16 bases between the two germline ends. The CDR3 is 15 amino acids. The germline gives CDR1 MNHEY, CDR2 SMNVEV (reference sequence). The CDR3 protein is CASSSLAGVGYGYTF. Written as DNA, the CDR3 is TGTGCCAGCAGTTCGTTGGCAGGGGTGGGCTATGGCTACACCTTC.

V gene TRBV15 combines with J gene TRBJ1-3; D gene ambiguous. The CDR3 runs to 16 residues. Per the germline V gene, CDR1 is LNHNV and CDR2 is YYDKDF (reference sequence). The germline V and J ends were trimmed by 0 bases and 0 bases, with 9 bases remaining between them. CDR3 sequence: CATSRDHAGSGNTIYF. DNA of the CDR3: TGTGCCACCAGCAGAGATCATGCAGGCTCTGGAAACACCATATATTTT. Based on the CDR3 plus reference TRBV15 and TRBJ1-3, the full variable domain is DAMVIQNPRYQVTQFGKPVTLSCSQTLNHNVMYWYQQKSSQAPKLLFHYYDKDFNNEADTPDNFQSRRPNTSFCFLDIRSPGLGDTAMYLCATSRDHAGSGNTIYFGEGSWLTVV.

This clone occurred a few times. The chain uses TRBV9 and TRBJ1-1, with TRBD1 as a possible D gene (6 bases). The ends were cut back, 4 bases at V and 4 bases at J, with 8 bases in the middle. The V gene's germline CDR1 is SGDLS and CDR2 YYNGEE. The CDR3 spans 12 residues. This chain's CDR3 is CASSLQGTEAFF. The CDR3 DNA reads as TGTGCCAGCAGCTTACAGGGCACTGAAGCTTTCTTT. Looking up the rest from reference TRBV9 and TRBJ1-1 gives the full variable domain: DSGVTQTPKHLITATGQRVTLRCSPRSGDLSVYWYQQSLDQGLQFLIQYYNGEERAKGNILERFSAQQFPDLHSELNLSSLELGDSALYFCASSLQGTEAFFGQGTRLTVV.

This chain uses TRBV4-3 with TRBJ1-1; a possible D gene is TRBD1 (5 bases). The length of the CDR3 is 12 residues. Germline V gene lookup returns CDR1 LGHNA and CDR2 YSLEER. The V end lost 4 bases, the J end lost 5 bases, and 8 bases lay between the germline ends. CDR3 in amino acids: CASSRGSTEAFF. The CDR3, as DNA: TGCGCCAGCAGCCGGGGCAGTACTGAAGCTTTCTTT.

The CDR3 loop is CASSYSWAGTEAFF. The DNA for the CDR3 is TGTGCCAGCAGTTACTCATGGGCAGGGACTGAAGCTTTCTTT. V is TRBV6-2 or TRBV6-3 and J is TRBJ1-1, with D possibly being TRBD1 (5 bases). The germline CDR1 and CDR2 sequences are MNHEY and SVGEGT. V was pared by 0 bases and J by 5 bases, with 10 bases between. CDR3 length equals 14 residues.

The chain couples TRBV6-2 or TRBV6-3 to TRBJ1-1; D not certain. Deletions cut 2 bases from V and 0 bases from J, with 7 bases between. The CDR3 runs to 14 residues. CDR1 is MNHEY and CDR2 is SVGEGT in the germline V gene. The CDR3 sequence: CASSYQRMNTEAFF. The CDR3 DNA sequence: TGTGCCAGCAGTTACCAAAGAATGAACACTGAAGCTTTCTTT.

V usage is TRBV5-1 and J usage is TRBJ2-1; D is perhaps TRBD2 (5 bases). V lost 3 bases and J 0 bases, leaving 19 bases between the germline ends. The CDR3 extends over 18 amino acids. CDR1 and CDR2 from the germline V gene are SGHRS and YFSETQ. CDR3: CASSSDPLETYSYNEQFF. In DNA, the CDR3 is TGCGCCAGCAGCTCGGACCCACTAGAGACCTACTCCTACAATGAGCAGTTCTTC.

The V gene is TRBV25-1, the J gene TRBJ2-1; tentatively, D is TRBD2 (6 bases). In germline, CDR1 is MGHDK, CDR2 SYGVNS. Trimming left V 2 bases short and J 2 bases short, with 13 bases between. This CDR3 comprises 16 residues. The CDR3 region is CASSEPSAGAYNEQFF. CDR3 nucleotides: TGTGCCAGCAGTGAACCTTCAGCGGGTGCCTACAATGAGCAGTTCTTC.

The chain links TRBV10-3 to TRBJ2-3, with 10 bases lining up with TRBD1. J lost 2 bases, V lost 4 bases, and 3 bases had no gene match. The CDR3 totals 15 residues. CDR1 and CDR2 (germline): ENHRY, SYGVKD. This CDR3 reads CAISGQGATTDTQYF. CDR3 nucleotides: TGTGCCATCAGTGGACAGGGGGCCACCACAGATACGCAGTATTTT.

The CDR3 region is CASSQDQAGNSGNTIYF. In nucleotides, the CDR3 is TGCGCCAGCAGCCAAGATCAGGCCGGAAACTCTGGAAACACCATATATTTT. The chain recombines TRBV4-3 with TRBJ1-3, with unresolved D. The germline CDR1 and CDR2 sequences are LGHNA and YSLEER. V was trimmed by 0 bases and J by 0 bases, leaving 12 bases between them. The CDR3 runs to 17 residues.

Concerning this clone: The junction shows a germline mismatch at one end, possibly a read error. The chain carries TRBV27 and TRBJ2-3; 8 positions match TRBD1. The CDR3 loop spans 11 amino acids. CDR1 and CDR2 from the germline V gene are MNHEY and SMNVEV (reference sequence). The CDR3 loop reads CASSLGTGADF. DNA of the CDR3: TGTGCCAGCAGTTTAGGGACAGGCGCCGATTTT.

This chain links TRBV7-3 with TRBJ1-6; the D is unclear. The V end lost 2 bases, the J end lost 4 bases, and 12 bases lay between the germline ends. The germline gives CDR1 SGHTA, CDR2 FQGTGA. The CDR3 totals 16 residues. The CDR3 region is CASSLSTTTYNSPLHF. The CDR3 nucleotides are TGTGCCAGCAGCTTATCGACAACCACTTATAATTCACCCCTCCACTTT.

The chain recombines TRBV5-4 with TRBJ2-1; D possibly corresponds to TRBD1 (6 bases). The CDR3 runs 15 residues. Germline V lookup: CDR1 SGHNT, CDR2 YYREEE (reference sequence). The ends were cut back, 0 bases at V and 5 bases at J, with 12 bases in the middle. The CDR3 nucleotides read TGTGCCAGCAGCTTGGACAGGGCCCACCACAATGAGCAGTTCTTC. Its protein is CASSLDRAHHNEQFF.

This chain uses TRBV7-9 with TRBJ2-2; D is unclear. This CDR3 has 11 amino acids. The germline gives CDR1 SEHNR, CDR2 FQNEAQ (reference sequence). Trimming cost V 6 bases and J 6 bases, with 5 bases left between them. CDR3 loop: CASRLSGELFF. The CDR3 region has the DNA TGTGCCAGCAGGCTCTCCGGGGAGCTGTTTTTT. Looking up the rest from reference TRBV7-9 and TRBJ2-2 gives the full variable domain: DTGVSQNPRHKITKRGQNVTFRCDPISEHNRLYWYRQTLGQGPEFLTYFQNEAQLEKSRLLSDRFSAERPKGSFSTLEIQRTEQGDSAMYLCASRLSGELFFGEGSRLTVL.

A few counts support this clone. The rearrangement joins TRBV3-1 (or the pseudogene TRBV3-2) to TRBJ1-2; unclear D gene. The CDR3 is made up of 14 amino acids. The germline V gene encodes CDR1 LGHDT and CDR2 YNNKEL (reference sequence). V was clipped by 0 bases and J by 4 bases, with 9 bases between them. CDR3 residues: CASSQDVQAYGYTF. CDR3 bases: TGTGCCAGCAGCCAAGATGTACAAGCCTATGGCTACACCTTC.

V is TRBV4-3 and J is TRBJ2-2; 9 bases map to TRBD2. Germline CDR1 is LGHNA and CDR2 is YSLEER. V dropped 5 bases and J dropped 1; count of bases not matched to a gene: 8. The CDR3 is 17 residues long. CDR3 sequence reads: CASSVSPSGVNTGELFF. CDR3 sequence (DNA): TGCGCCAGCAGCGTAAGTCCTAGCGGGGTGAACACCGGGGAGCTGTTTTTT.

V usage is TRBV14 and J usage is TRBJ2-5, with D possibly being TRBD1 (5 bases). In germline, CDR1 is SGHDN, CDR2 FVKESK. V was cut by 4 bases and J by 14 bases, with 17 bases left in between. The CDR3 extends over 12 amino acids. CDR3 nucleotides: TGTGCCAGCAGCCCTCAAAGGGGCAGGTCTTACTTC. Translating gives CASSPQRGRSYF.

The V gene is TRBV6-2 or TRBV6-3, the J gene TRBJ1-6; no definite D call. Trimming cost V 5 bases and J 7 bases, with 12 bases left between them. This CDR3 has 14 residues. Germline CDR1 reads MNHEY; CDR2 reads SVGEGT. CDR3 sequence (DNA): TGTGCCAGCAGTCGCGAGGTCTTCAATTCACCCCTCCACTTT. It translates to CASSREVFNSPLHF.

The chain is built from TRBV4-2 and TRBJ2-7; D might be TRBD1 (6 bases). Trimming stripped 4 bases from V and 2 bases from J, with 15 bases between. This CDR3 spans 15 amino acids. Per the germline V gene, CDR1 is LGHNA and CDR2 is YNFKEQ. The CDR3: CASSPPGRGAYEQYF. CDR3 DNA sequence: TGTGCCAGCAGCCCCCCCGGCAGGGGAGCCTACGAGCAGTACTTC.